This is a list of T cell receptor beta chains from one sample in a study of cytomegalovirus exposure and HLA in healthy donors. Some clones are missing from TCRdb's copy, which holds only in-frame ones; the method was immunoSEQ multiplex PCR. The sample has approximately 190,000 clones, 87% seen once. Sequenced sample: PBMCs. Receptors originate from a young man in good health and CMV-seronegative. Each CDR3 is given with its conserved first and last residue. The D gene is left open where the match is weak. Where a row states a size, it is once, few, many or the class of an expanded clone; other rows omit it.

d_call clone_size j_call v_call cdr3_aa cdr3_nt
TRBD1 . TRBJ1-6 TRBV15 CATSRDQGQGKPIRNSPLHF TGTGCCACCAGCAGAGATCAGGGACAGGGCAAACCGATTCGGAATTCACCCCTCCACTTT
. . TRBJ1-1 TRBV4-1 CASKSPGMNTEAFF TGCGCCAGCAAGTCCCCGGGAATGAACACTGAAGCTTTCTTT
. . TRBJ1-5 TRBV28 CASRNRVMSNQPQHF TGTGCCAGCAGGAACAGGGTTATGAGCAATCAGCCCCAGCATTTT
. . TRBJ2-7 TRBV30 CAWSREEGYEQYF TGTGCCTGGAGCCGCGAGGAGGGATACGAGCAGTACTTC
TRBD1 once TRBJ1-2 TRBV6-5 CASSEDRAPYGYTF TGTGCCAGCAGTGAGGACAGGGCGCCCTATGGCTACACCTTC
. . TRBJ2-7 TRBV19 CASSISTVSYEQYF TGTGCCAGTAGTATAAGTACGGTTTCCTACGAGCAGTACTTC
TRBD2 . TRBJ2-7 TRBV15 CATRTSGNSYEQYF TGTGCCACCAGAACTAGCGGGAACTCCTACGAGCAGTACTTC
. . TRBJ2-7 TRBV19 CASSKGVGSTYEQYF TGTGCCAGTAGTAAAGGGGTTGGCAGCACCTACGAGCAGTACTTC
. . TRBJ2-5 TRBV23-1 CASSQATGPQETQYF TGCGCCAGCAGTCAAGCGACAGGTCCCCAAGAGACCCAGTACTTC
. . TRBJ1-5 TRBV4-1 CASSQDRDTNQPQHF TGCGCCAGCAGCCAGGACCGGGACACCAATCAGCCCCAGCATTTT
TRBD1 . TRBJ1-2 TRBV6-5 CASSYPGGYDGYTF TGTGCCAGCAGTTACCCAGGGGGGTATGATGGCTACACCTTC
TRBD1 . TRBJ1-2 TRBV6-5 CASSSTPPDRDYGYTF TGTGCCAGCAGTTCGACCCCCCCGGACAGGGACTATGGCTACACCTTC
. . TRBJ1-5 TRBV2 CASSLTLTSNQPQHF TGTGCCAGCAGTCTGACACTTACTAGCAATCAGCCCCAGCATTTT
TRBD1 few TRBJ1-1 TRBV27 CASSFDRVSTEAFF TGTGCCAGCAGTTTCGACAGGGTAAGCACTGAAGCTTTCTTT
. . TRBJ1-1 TRBV30 CAWGRDNPNTEAFF TGTGCCTGGGGCCGGGATAATCCGAACACTGAAGCTTTCTTT
. . TRBJ2-1 TRBV29-1 CSVDPGNEQFF TGCAGCGTTGATCCGGGCAATGAGCAGTTCTTC
. few TRBJ2-3 TRBV11-2 CASSSRLGTTDTQYF TGTGCCAGCAGCTCGCGACTAGGAACGACAGATACGCAGTATTTT
. . TRBJ2-5 TRBV18 CASSPYQEFETQYF TGTGCCAGCTCACCATACCAGGAATTCGAGACCCAGTACTTC
. . TRBJ1-3 TRBV10-3 CAISESQGQTAGNTIYF TGTGCCATCAGTGAGTCACAGGGTCAGACTGCTGGAAACACCATATATTTT
. . TRBJ1-3 TRBV15 CATSRVISSGNTIYF TGTGCCACCAGCAGAGTTATCAGCTCTGGAAACACCATATATTTT
. . TRBJ2-7 TRBV27 CASSGGSSSILYEQYF TGTGCCAGCAGTGGGGGGAGTTCCTCAATACTGTACGAGCAGTACTTC
. . TRBJ1-1 TRBV5-4 CASSSELQASEAFF TGTGCCAGCAGCTCAGAACTCCAGGCATCTGAAGCTTTCTTT
. . TRBJ2-7 TRBV15 CATSRLIGTEAYEQYF TGTGCCACCAGCAGACTTATCGGGACTGAAGCCTACGAGCAGTACTTC
TRBD1 . TRBJ1-3 TRBV6-5 CASRPTGGVNTIYF TGTGCCAGCAGACCAACAGGGGGCGTAAACACCATATATTTT
TRBD2 few TRBJ2-3 TRBV7-2 CASSRGWRGETDTQYF TGTGCCAGCAGTCGCGGGTGGCGGGGGGAAACAGATACGCAGTATTTT
. . TRBJ2-7 TRBV28 CASSLLHPFGEQYF TGTGCCAGCAGTTTGTTACACCCTTTCGGGGAGCAGTACTTC
. . TRBJ2-7 TRBV28 CASRSGGVAGGYEQYF TGTGCCAGCAGGTCGGGTGGGGTGGCCGGAGGGTACGAGCAGTACTTC
. . TRBJ2-4 TRBV18 CASSGVGTKNIQYF TGTGCCAGCTCAGGGGTCGGGACCAAAAACATTCAGTACTTC
. . TRBJ1-2 TRBV28 CASSFRGYGYTF TGTGCCAGCAGTTTCAGGGGCTATGGCTACACCTTC
. . TRBJ2-6 TRBV4-3 CASSQEFRFSGANVLTF TGCGCCAGCAGCCAAGAATTTCGGTTCTCTGGGGCCAACGTCCTGACTTTC
. . TRBJ1-3 TRBV15 CATSRDSATVGNTIYF TGTGCCACCAGCAGAGATTCCGCGACAGTAGGAAACACCATATATTTT
. . TRBJ1-2 TRBV9 CASSAQGPYGYTF TGTGCCAGCAGCGCACAGGGCCCCTATGGCTACACCTTC
. . TRBJ1-6 TRBV7-9 CASSQETGNSPLHF TGTGCCAGCAGCCAGGAAACAGGGAATTCACCCCTCCACTTT
TRBD1 few TRBJ1-4 TRBV28 CASSLLGSGQGRNEKLFF TGTGCCAGCAGTTTATTAGGGTCGGGACAGGGGAGGAATGAAAAACTGTTTTTT
TRBD1 . TRBJ1-1 TRBV19 CASTNMGWAGGQENTEAFF TGTGCCAGTACCAACATGGGGTGGGCAGGGGGGCAAGAGAACACTGAAGCTTTCTTT
. . TRBJ1-2 TRBV11-2 CASSPRGPYGYTF TGTGCCAGCAGCCCCAGGGGTCCCTATGGCTACACCTTC
. . TRBJ1-1 TRBV5-1 CASSSNPGGYTEAFF TGCGCCAGCAGCTCAAACCCGGGGGGGTACACTGAAGCTTTCTTT
. once TRBJ1-1 TRBV5-1 CASSPDLKMNTEAFF TGCGCCAGCAGCCCAGATCTTAAAATGAACACTGAAGCTTTCTTT
TRBD1 . TRBJ1-4 TRBV6-5 CASSYRDSHNEKLFF TGTGCCAGCAGTTACCGGGACAGCCATAATGAAAAACTGTTTTTT
. . TRBJ2-7 TRBV27 CASSLAGRLDYEQYF TGTGCCAGCAGTTTAGCGGGACGGTTGGACTACGAGCAGTACTTC
. . TRBJ1-2 TRBV29-1 CSVVRVQANYGYTF TGCAGCGTTGTTCGGGTCCAAGCTAACTATGGCTACACCTTC
TRBD2 . TRBJ2-7 TRBV10-3 CAISETSGIYEQYF TGTGCCATCAGTGAAACTAGCGGAATTTACGAGCAGTACTTC
. . TRBJ2-1 TRBV4-1 CASSPFGGGGGEQFF TGCGCCAGCAGCCCTTTCGGGGGCGGGGGTGGTGAGCAGTTCTTC
. . TRBJ2-7 TRBV9 CASSVGGQNTYEQYF TGTGCCAGCAGCGTTGGTGGACAGAACACCTACGAGCAGTACTTC
TRBD2 . TRBJ2-3 TRBV28 CASSFPWTSGFTDTQYF TGTGCCAGCAGTTTCCCCTGGACTAGCGGATTCACAGATACGCAGTATTTT
TRBD2 once TRBJ2-2 TRBV10-3 CAISSGGAVGELFF TGTGCCATCAGTAGCGGGGGGGCTGTCGGGGAGCTGTTTTTT
TRBD1 once TRBJ2-1 TRBV25-1 CASSRQGANEQFF TGTGCCAGCAGCCGACAGGGGGCTAATGAGCAGTTCTTC
. once TRBJ2-1 TRBV25-1 CASTENYNEQFF TGTGCCAGCACGGAGAACTACAATGAGCAGTTCTTC
. . TRBJ2-3 TRBV7-6 CASSFYDEDTQYF TGTGCCAGCAGCTTTTATGATGAGGATACGCAGTATTTT
TRBD1 . TRBJ2-1 TRBV12-5 CASGLAATGGSYNEQFF TGTGCTAGTGGTTTGGCCGCGACAGGGGGATCATACAATGAGCAGTTCTTC
TRBD1 . TRBJ2-1 TRBV7-9 CASSSPDRGEQFF TGTGCCAGCAGCTCCCCGGACAGGGGGGAGCAGTTCTTC
TRBD2 . TRBJ2-7 TRBV9 CASSLGTSGASYEQYF TGTGCCAGCAGCCTAGGGACTAGCGGAGCCAGTTACGAGCAGTACTTC
. . TRBJ2-1 TRBV20-1 CSARSDNEQFF TGCAGTGCCCGGTCTGACAATGAGCAGTTCTTC